These T cell receptor beta chains were read from a single sample in a study of Graves' ophthalmopathy and Graves' hyperthyroidism. MiXCR, applied by TCRdb to the multiplex PCR reads, yields one record per CDR3 protein. The table includes hundreds of thousands of distinct CDR3 sequences, about a fifth detected once. Material: peripheral blood. The receptors were sampled from a woman under 30 with stable Graves' hyperthyroidism. Some clones in this sample may be carry-over from other donors' samples. Both conserved end residues are trimmed from each CDR3. The order of the fields is CDR3 length, V gene, clone size, CDR3 protein. Part of the rows lack a size; the others show once, few, many or a class for expanded clones.

cdr3_length: 12
v_call: TRBV6-5
clone_size: -
cdr3_aa: ASSYSAGIETQY

cdr3_length: 13
v_call: TRBV6-1
clone_size: many
cdr3_aa: ASSRRGEQNYGYT

cdr3_length: 14
v_call: TRBV27
clone_size: many
cdr3_aa: ASSPNRGRGNQPQH

cdr3_length: 12
v_call: TRBV5-1
clone_size: few
cdr3_aa: AGMGQGARETQY

cdr3_length: 13
v_call: TRBV9
clone_size: many
cdr3_aa: ASSPPGTGGDEQY

cdr3_length: 11
v_call: TRBV12-5
clone_size: many
cdr3_aa: ASGLGSAETQY

cdr3_length: 12
v_call: TRBV12-3/TRBV12-4
clone_size: many
cdr3_aa: ASSLMGGNTEAF

cdr3_length: 12
v_call: TRBV12-3/TRBV12-4
clone_size: -
cdr3_aa: ASRPRDGSYEQY

cdr3_length: 11
v_call: TRBV20-1
clone_size: -
cdr3_aa: SVLELSSYEQY

cdr3_length: 11
v_call: TRBV15
clone_size: many
cdr3_aa: ATSGGPGETQY

cdr3_length: 13
v_call: TRBV7-3
clone_size: many
cdr3_aa: ASSFSFNPNAEAF

cdr3_length: 13
v_call: TRBV12-3/TRBV12-4
clone_size: -
cdr3_aa: ASSITGPNHYGYT

cdr3_length: 13
v_call: TRBV6-4
clone_size: many
cdr3_aa: ASSRLAGEAGELF

cdr3_length: 9
v_call: TRBV2
clone_size: many
cdr3_aa: ASKVSSPLH

cdr3_length: 11
v_call: TRBV19
clone_size: -
cdr3_aa: ASYRDAGAGYT

cdr3_length: 14
v_call: TRBV6-1
clone_size: many
cdr3_aa: ASSEAWRASRREAF

cdr3_length: 12
v_call: TRBV11-1
clone_size: many
cdr3_aa: ASSFGGVKNIQY

cdr3_length: 13
v_call: TRBV6-1
clone_size: -
cdr3_aa: ASSEAPGAGNTIY

cdr3_length: 13
v_call: TRBV5-5
clone_size: many
cdr3_aa: ASSFLSDTNYGYT

cdr3_length: 11
v_call: TRBV19
clone_size: many
cdr3_aa: ASRQGKHTEAF

cdr3_length: 12
v_call: TRBV19
clone_size: many
cdr3_aa: ASHTGRMNTEAF

cdr3_length: 11
v_call: TRBV10-3
clone_size: -
cdr3_aa: ASMAGAQETQY

cdr3_length: 12
v_call: TRBV28
clone_size: -
cdr3_aa: ASSLEDRSGGYT

cdr3_length: 12
v_call: TRBV28
clone_size: -
cdr3_aa: ASRKARGYTEAF

cdr3_length: 11
v_call: TRBV15
clone_size: many
cdr3_aa: ATSRGVVGSQY